These T cell receptor beta chains were read from a single sample in a study of OX40 agonist ivuxolimab in advanced cancers. Only in-frame clones appear in the TCRdb table, and some are missing; sequencing was by immunoSEQ multiplex PCR. The sample gives about 58,000 clones, 80% to 90% of which show up once; more than 3% is in the top ten. The sample consisted of CD4+ or CD8+ T cells sorted from blood, taken in a trial of the OX40 agonist ivuxolimab. These receptors originate from an adult with an advanced solid tumor such as melanoma, head and neck, liver or kidney cancer. The CDR3 runs from the conserved cysteine through the conserved F or W. D genes are given only for firm matches. For some rows the clone size is stated as once, few or many, or as a class when expanded; others skip it.

>-|TRBJ2-7|-|TRBV19
CASSIARGSYEQYF
TGTGCCAGTAGTATAGCAAGGGGCTCCTACGAGCAGTACTTC
>-|TRBJ1-4|TRBD1|TRBV10-3
CAISAGGPNEKLFF
TGTGCCATCAGTGCAGGGGGCCCAAATGAAAAACTGTTTTTT
>once|TRBJ2-7|-|TRBV10-3
CAIIGSSYEQYF
TGTGCCATCATAGGCAGCTCCTACGAGCAGTACTTC
>-|TRBJ1-5|-|TRBV5-6
CASSSRWGFGQPQHF
TGTGCCAGCAGCTCCCGTTGGGGGTTCGGTCAGCCCCAGCATTTT
>once|TRBJ2-2|TRBD1|TRBV9
CASSEGAGGELFF
TGTGCCAGCAGCGAGGGGGCCGGAGGGGAGCTGTTTTTT
>-|TRBJ2-7|-|TRBV19
CASSISWGKGYEQYF
TGTGCCAGTAGTATTTCTTGGGGGAAAGGTTACGAGCAGTACTTC
>once|TRBJ1-5|-|TRBV5-4
CASSSDPSLEPQHF
TGTGCCAGCAGTTCGGACCCCTCTTTGGAGCCCCAGCATTTT
>-|TRBJ1-4|-|TRBV9
CASSAIQGSNEKLFF
TGTGCCAGCAGCGCTATACAGGGATCTAATGAAAAACTGTTTTTT
>-|TRBJ1-1|-|TRBV10-3
CAISERFDTNTEAFF
TGTGCCATCAGTGAACGCTTTGACACGAACACTGAAGCTTTCTTT
>-|TRBJ2-1|-|TRBV7-6
CASSLTGGASYNEQFF
TGTGCCAGCAGCTTAACGGGGGGCGCATCCTACAATGAGCAGTTCTTC
>once|TRBJ2-2|TRBD2|TRBV18
CASSFGLAGAGELFF
TGTGCCAGCTCATTCGGACTAGCGGGAGCCGGGGAGCTGTTTTTT
>once|TRBJ1-2|TRBD1|TRBV4-3
CASSRGGQGGNYGYTF
TGCGCCAGCAGCCGCGGAGGACAGGGGGGGAACTATGGCTACACCTTC
>-|TRBJ2-7|TRBD2|TRBV28
CASSSPLAGNAYEQYF
TGTGCCAGCAGTTCCCCGCTAGCGGGAAATGCCTACGAGCAGTACTTC
>-|TRBJ1-1|TRBD1|TRBV5-1
CASGQDRGQNTEAFF
TGCGCCAGCGGTCAGGACAGGGGCCAGAACACTGAAGCTTTCTTT
>-|TRBJ2-7|TRBD2|TRBV6-5
CGSQASGSYEQYF
TGTGGCAGCCAGGCTAGCGGGAGCTACGAGCAGTACTTC
>-|TRBJ2-1|-|TRBV13
CASSLGGSDEQFF
TGTGCCAGCAGCTTAGGAGGTTCGGATGAGCAGTTCTTC
>-|TRBJ2-5|-|TRBV7-6
CASSLARETQYF
TGTGCCAGCAGCTTAGCGCGAGAGACCCAGTACTTC
>-|TRBJ1-3|-|TRBV7-2
CASSLDRAVGNTIYF
TGTGCCAGCAGCTTAGACAGGGCGGTAGGAAACACCATATATTTT
>-|TRBJ2-7|TRBD2|TRBV5-5
CASSLSSGRADEQYF
TGTGCCAGCAGCTTGTCTAGCGGGAGGGCGGACGAGCAGTACTTC
>-|TRBJ2-7|-|TRBV7-2
CASTQNQGSYEQYF
TGTGCCAGCACCCAAAACCAGGGTTCCTACGAGCAGTACTTC
>-|TRBJ1-2|-|TRBV30
CACLGRGHYGYTF
TGTGCCTGTTTGGGCAGGGGACACTATGGCTACACCTTC
>-|TRBJ2-5|TRBD1|TRBV18
CASSPDREVQQYF
TGTGCCAGCTCACCGGACAGGGAAGTCCAGCAGTACTTC
>-|TRBJ2-1|-|TRBV7-3
CASSLIGRGEQFF
TGTGCCAGCAGCTTAATCGGGAGAGGTGAGCAGTTCTTC
>-|TRBJ1-1|-|TRBV7-9
CASSGDAGTEAFF
TGTGCCAGCAGCGGGGATGCGGGCACTGAAGCTTTCTTT
>once|TRBJ2-1|TRBD2|TRBV4-1
CASSHPSGRAGRFEQFF
TGCGCCAGCAGCCACCCTAGCGGGAGGGCCGGCCGTTTTGAGCAGTTCTTC
>-|TRBJ2-7|TRBD1|TRBV28
CASKRQGLSYEQYF
TGTGCCAGTAAACGACAGGGGTTATCCTACGAGCAGTACTTC
>-|TRBJ2-7|TRBD1|TRBV23-1
CASSQSDIIQGHEQYF
TGCGCCAGCAGTCAATCAGACATCATACAGGGGCACGAGCAGTACTTC
>-|TRBJ1-1|-|TRBV2
CASSEAGKMNTEAFF
TGTGCCAGCAGTGAAGCGGGCAAGATGAACACTGAAGCTTTCTTT
>once|TRBJ2-1|-|TRBV5-1
CASSLASDNEQFF
TGCGCCAGCAGCTTGGCGTCAGACAATGAGCAGTTCTTC
>-|TRBJ2-7|TRBD2|TRBV10-3
CAISESSPFFSGTSNSEQYF
TGTGCCATCAGTGAGTCGTCCCCCTTTTTCTCCGGGACTAGTAATTCCGAGCAGTACTTC
>-|TRBJ2-7|TRBD1|TRBV5-1
CASPTGGAEQYF
TGCGCCAGCCCTACAGGGGGCGCCGAGCAGTACTTC
>-|TRBJ2-7|-|TRBV30
CAWSVAGGRGQYF
TGTGCCTGGAGTGTAGCGGGCGGACGTGGGCAGTACTTC
>once|TRBJ1-1|-|TRBV15
CATSRDLGLGEAFF
TGTGCCACCAGCAGAGATTTGGGGTTGGGTGAAGCTTTCTTT
>-|TRBJ1-1|-|TRBV25-1
CASSGQVDTEAFF
TGTGCCAGCAGTGGACAGGTCGACACTGAAGCTTTCTTT
>-|TRBJ2-7|TRBD1|TRBV6-6
CASSTPRGQAYEQYF
TGTGCCAGCAGTACCCCTAGGGGACAGGCATACGAGCAGTACTTC
>few|TRBJ2-2|-|TRBV18
CASSPREPDSGELFF
TGTGCCAGCTCACCCCGGGAACCTGACTCCGGGGAGCTGTTTTTT
>-|TRBJ2-2|TRBD2|TRBV4-1
CASSQGGLAGTNTGELFF
TGCGCCAGCAGCCAAGGGGGACTAGCGGGTACGAACACCGGGGAGCTGTTTTTT
>-|TRBJ1-1|-|TRBV5-1
CASSLLPNFEAFF
TGCGCCAGCAGCTTACTCCCGAACTTTGAAGCTTTCTTT
>-|TRBJ2-5|-|TRBV5-4
CASSTGQLETQYF
TGTGCCAGCAGCACTGGACAGTTGGAGACCCAGTACTTC